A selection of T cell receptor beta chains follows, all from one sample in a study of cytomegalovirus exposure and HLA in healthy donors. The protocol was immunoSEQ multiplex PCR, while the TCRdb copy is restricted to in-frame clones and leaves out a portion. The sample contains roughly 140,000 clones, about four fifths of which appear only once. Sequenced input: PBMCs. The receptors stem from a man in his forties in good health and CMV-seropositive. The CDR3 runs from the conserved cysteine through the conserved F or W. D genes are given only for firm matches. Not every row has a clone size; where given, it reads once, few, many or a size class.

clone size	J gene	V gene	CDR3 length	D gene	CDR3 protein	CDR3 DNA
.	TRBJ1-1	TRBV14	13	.	CASSRTAGAEAFF	TGTGCCAGCAGCCGCACGGCGGGGGCTGAAGCTTTCTTT
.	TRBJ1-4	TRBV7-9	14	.	CASSSSGSEEKLFF	TGTGCCAGCAGCTCCTCGGGGTCGGAGGAAAAACTGTTTTTT
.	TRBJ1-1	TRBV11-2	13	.	CASSLDVNTEAFF	TGTGCCAGCAGCCTAGACGTCAACACTGAAGCTTTCTTT
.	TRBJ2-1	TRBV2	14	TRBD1	CASGGQGVYNEQFF	TGTGCCAGCGGCGGACAGGGGGTTTACAATGAGCAGTTCTTC
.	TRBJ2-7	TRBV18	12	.	CASSTRPYEQYF	TGTGCCAGCTCAACTAGGCCATACGAGCAGTACTTC
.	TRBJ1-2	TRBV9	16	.	CASSVGPGAPNYGYTF	TGTGCCAGCAGCGTAGGGCCAGGGGCACCAAACTATGGCTACACCTTC
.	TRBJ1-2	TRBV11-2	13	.	CASSPTGFGGYTF	TGTGCCAGCAGCCCAACAGGGTTCGGTGGCTACACCTTC
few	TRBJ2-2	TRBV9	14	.	CASSPTPNTGELFF	TGTGCCAGCAGCCCCACTCCGAACACCGGGGAGCTGTTTTTT
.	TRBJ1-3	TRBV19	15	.	CASSTRTFSGNTIYF	TGTGCCAGTAGTACCCGGACATTCTCTGGAAACACCATATATTTT
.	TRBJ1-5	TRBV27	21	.	CASSFFTPGEFPLYSNQPQHF	TGTGCCAGCAGTTTTTTTACTCCCGGGGAATTCCCCTTATATAGCAATCAGCCCCAGCATTTT
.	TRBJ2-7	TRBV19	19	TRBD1	CASSPRPRTGENGIYEQYF	TGTGCCAGTAGTCCCCGACCCCGGACAGGGGAAAATGGTATCTACGAGCAGTACTTC
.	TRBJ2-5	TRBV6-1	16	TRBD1	CASSDPRDRKEETQYF	TGTGCCAGCAGTGACCCCCGGGACAGGAAAGAAGAGACCCAGTACTTC
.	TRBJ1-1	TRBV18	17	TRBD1	CASSQSQHGTGYTEAFF	TGTGCCAGCTCACAGAGCCAACACGGGACAGGCTACACTGAAGCTTTCTTT
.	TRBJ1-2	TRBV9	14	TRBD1	CASSVVPGGYGYTF	TGTGCCAGCAGCGTAGTCCCAGGGGGTTATGGCTACACCTTC
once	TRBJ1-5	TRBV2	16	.	CASSATGKGSNQPQHF	TGTGCCAGCAGTGCAACAGGGAAAGGGAGCAATCAGCCCCAGCATTTT
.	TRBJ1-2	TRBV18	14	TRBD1	CASSPGQGKGGYTF	TGTGCCAGCTCACCCGGACAGGGAAAGGGTGGCTACACCTTC
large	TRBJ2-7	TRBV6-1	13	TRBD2	CASRGGSTYEQYF	TGTGCCAGCAGGGGCGGGAGCACCTACGAGCAGTACTTC
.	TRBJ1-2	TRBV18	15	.	CASSPSFQQLDGYTF	TGTGCCAGCTCACCGAGTTTTCAACAGCTTGATGGCTACACCTTC
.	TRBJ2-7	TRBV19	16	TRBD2	CASSIAIAGRSYEQYF	TGTGCCAGTAGTATCGCGATAGCGGGAAGGTCCTACGAGCAGTACTTC
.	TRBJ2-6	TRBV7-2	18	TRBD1	CASSPRTGLVSGANVLTF	TGTGCCAGCAGCCCCAGGACAGGACTCGTCTCTGGGGCCAACGTCCTGACTTTC
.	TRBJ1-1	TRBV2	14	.	CASSVPVSVTEAFF	TGTGCCAGCAGTGTCCCAGTAAGCGTCACTGAAGCTTTCTTT
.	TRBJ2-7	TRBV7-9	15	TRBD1	CASRPTGGEDNEQYF	TGTGCCAGCAGGCCAACAGGGGGCGAGGACAACGAGCAGTACTTC
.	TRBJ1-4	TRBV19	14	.	CASSILGVTEKLFF	TGTGCCAGTAGTATCTTAGGAGTGACTGAAAAACTGTTTTTT
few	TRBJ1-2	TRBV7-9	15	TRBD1	CASSLGDRVNYGYTF	TGTGCCAGCAGCTTAGGGGACAGGGTAAACTATGGCTACACCTTC
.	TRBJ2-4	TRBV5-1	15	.	CASSGHGQGGNIQYF	TGCGCCAGCAGCGGACACGGGCAGGGCGGAAACATTCAGTACTTC